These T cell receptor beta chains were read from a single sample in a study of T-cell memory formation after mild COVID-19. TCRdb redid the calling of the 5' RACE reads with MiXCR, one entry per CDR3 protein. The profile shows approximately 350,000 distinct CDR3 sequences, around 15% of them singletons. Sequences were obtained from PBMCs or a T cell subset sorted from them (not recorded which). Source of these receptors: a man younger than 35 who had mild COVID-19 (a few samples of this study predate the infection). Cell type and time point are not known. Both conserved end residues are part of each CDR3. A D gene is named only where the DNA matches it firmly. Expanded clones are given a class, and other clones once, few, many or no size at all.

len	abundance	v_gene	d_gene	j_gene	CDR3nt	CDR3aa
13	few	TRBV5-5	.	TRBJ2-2	TGTGCCAGCAGCCCCAGGGAGTCCGGGGAGCTGTTTTTT	CASSPRESGELFF
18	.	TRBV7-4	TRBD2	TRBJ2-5	TGTGCCAGCAGCTTAGAATCTGCGAGGGCGGGAGATCAAGAGACCCAGTACTTC	CASSLESARAGDQETQYF
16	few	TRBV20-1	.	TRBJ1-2	TGCAGTCACCCAACGGGGGGGCAGGGTAGAAGCTATGGCTACACCTTC	CSHPTGGQGRSYGYTF
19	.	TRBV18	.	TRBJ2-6	TGTGCCAGCTCACCGCTTAGGCTCTGGGGAGGCTCTGGGGCCAACGTCCTGACTTTC	CASSPLRLWGGSGANVLTF
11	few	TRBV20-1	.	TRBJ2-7	TGCAGTGCTAGGCTGGGCTACGAGCAGTACTTC	CSARLGYEQYF
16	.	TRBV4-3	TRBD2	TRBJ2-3	TGCGCCAGCAGCCCCAAGAAAAGCGGGGGAGCAGATACGCAGTATTTT	CASSPKKSGGADTQYF
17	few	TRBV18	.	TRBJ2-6	TGTGCCAGCTCACCGGAGCAGGGGCGATCTGGGGCCAACGTCCTGACTTTC	CASSPEQGRSGANVLTF
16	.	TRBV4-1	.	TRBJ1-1	TGCGCCAGCAGCCATCGAACCGGAGGGGCCGACACTGAAGCTTTCTTT	CASSHRTGGADTEAFF
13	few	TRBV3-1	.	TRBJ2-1	TGTGCCAGCAGCCAAGGAGAGGGGATGGAGCAGTTCTTC	CASSQGEGMEQFF
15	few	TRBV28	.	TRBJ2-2	TGTGCCAGCACATCCGCAGGCACCTACACCGGGGAGCTGTTTTTT	CASTSAGTYTGELFF
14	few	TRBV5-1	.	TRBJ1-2	TGCGCCAGCAGCTTGGATCAGGGAGGCTATGGCTACACCTTC	CASSLDQGGYGYTF
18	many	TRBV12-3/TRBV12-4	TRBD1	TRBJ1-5	TGTGCCAGCAGTGGGGCCCGACAGGGTGGAGTGAGCAATCAGCCCCAGCATTTT	CASSGARQGGVSNQPQHF
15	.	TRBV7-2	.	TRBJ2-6	TGTGCCAGCAGCTTTACGGGGACTGGGGCCAACGTCCTGACTTTC	CASSFTGTGANVLTF
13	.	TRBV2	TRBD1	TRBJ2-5	TGTGCCAGCCGGGGACAGGGGGCCGAGACCCAGTACTTC	CASRGQGAETQYF
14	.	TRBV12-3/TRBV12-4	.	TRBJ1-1	TGTGCCAGCACATACCAGGGGCCGGGGACTGAAGCTTTCTTT	CASTYQGPGTEAFF
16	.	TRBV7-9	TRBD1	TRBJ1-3	TGTGCCAGCAGCCCCCGACAGGGGAGCTCTGGAAACACCATATATTTT	CASSPRQGSSGNTIYF
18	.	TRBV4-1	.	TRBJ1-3	TGCGCCAGCAGCCAAGATGCAGCTCTGGAACGGACAGGAAACACCATATATTTT	CASSQDAALERTGNTIYF
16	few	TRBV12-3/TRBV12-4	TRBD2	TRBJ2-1	TGTGCCAGCAGCTCTCTGATAGCGGGGGGAGAGAATGAGCAGTTCTTC	CASSSLIAGGENEQFF
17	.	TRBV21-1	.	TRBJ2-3	TGTGCCAGCAGCAAGGGGTGTCGGAATCCTAGCACAGATACGCAGTATTTT	CASSKGCRNPSTDTQYF
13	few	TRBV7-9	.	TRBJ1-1	TGTGCCAGCAGCTTAGAACTAGGTGCTGAAGCTTTCTTT	CASSLELGAEAFF
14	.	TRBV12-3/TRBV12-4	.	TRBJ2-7	TGTGCCAGCAGTTTCGCAGGGGGGGCCTACGAGCAGTACTTC	CASSFAGGAYEQYF
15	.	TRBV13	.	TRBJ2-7	TGTGCCAGCAGCTTAGGCGTCGGAAGCTCCTACGAGCAGTACTTC	CASSLGVGSSYEQYF
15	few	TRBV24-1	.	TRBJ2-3	TGTGCCACCAGTGATTCCCCGGGGCGCACAGATACGCAGTATTTT	CATSDSPGRTDTQYF
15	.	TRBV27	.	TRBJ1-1	TGTGCCAGCAGTTTATCGTGGCAGATGAACACTGAAGCTTTCTTT	CASSLSWQMNTEAFF
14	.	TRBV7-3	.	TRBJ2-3	TGTGCCAGCAGCTTGAACAGGGAGGGAGATACGCAGTATTTT	CASSLNREGDTQYF
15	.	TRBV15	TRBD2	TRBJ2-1	TGTGCCACCAGCAGAGCAGCGGGGGCCTACAATGAGCAGTTCTTC	CATSRAAGAYNEQFF
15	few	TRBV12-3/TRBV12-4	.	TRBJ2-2	TGTGCCAGCAGCCCCGGGGTGACGAACACCGGGGAGCTGTTTTTT	CASSPGVTNTGELFF
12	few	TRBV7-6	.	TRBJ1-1	TGTGCCAGCAGTTATACAGGGACTGAAGCTTTCTTT	CASSYTGTEAFF
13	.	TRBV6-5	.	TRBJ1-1	TGTGCCAGTACACAGGTCGGGAACACTGAAGCTTTCTTT	CASTQVGNTEAFF
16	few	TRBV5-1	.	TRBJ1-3	TGCGCCAGCAGCTTGGGACGGCCCGACCCTGGAAACACCATATATTTT	CASSLGRPDPGNTIYF
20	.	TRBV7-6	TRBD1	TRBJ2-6	TGTGCCAGCAGCTTATTTGCTGGACAGGGGGGAAAGTCTGGGGCCAACGTCCTGACTTTC	CASSLFAGQGGKSGANVLTF
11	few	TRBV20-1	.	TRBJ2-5	TGCAGTGCTCTAGCACGAGAGACCCAGTACTTC	CSALARETQYF
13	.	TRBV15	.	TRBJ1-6	TGTGCCACCAGCAGAGAGTTGGATTCACCCCTCCACTTT	CATSRELDSPLHF
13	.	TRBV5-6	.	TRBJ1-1	TGTGCCAGCAGCTTGGAATGGTCGACTGAAGCTTTCTTT	CASSLEWSTEAFF
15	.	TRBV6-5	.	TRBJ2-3	TGTGCCAGCAGTTACTCGGGTCAGACCACAGATACGCAGTATTTT	CASSYSGQTTDTQYF
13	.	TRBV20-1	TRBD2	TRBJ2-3	TGCAGTGCACCAGCGGGGTACACAGATACGCAGTATTTT	CSAPAGYTDTQYF
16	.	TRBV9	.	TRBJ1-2	TGTGCCAGCAGCGTAGAGCCTGGGGCGGAATTTGGTGGCTACACCTTC	CASSVEPGAEFGGYTF
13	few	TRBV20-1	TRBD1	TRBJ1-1	TGCAGTGCTAGAGGGACAGGGGGCACTGAAGCTTTCTTT	CSARGTGGTEAFF
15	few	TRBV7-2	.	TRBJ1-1	TGTGCCAGCAGCTTCCTTACGACGGGAAACACTGAAGCTTTCTTT	CASSFLTTGNTEAFF
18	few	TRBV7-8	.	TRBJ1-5	TGTGCCAGCAGCTTAGTGTCACGGACAGAATATAGCAATCAGCCCCAGCATTTT	CASSLVSRTEYSNQPQHF